This T cell receptor (beta chain) was identified during a study of glioma-infiltrating T cells. Across the study: Glioblastomas were WHO grade IV, sampled at first diagnosis; low-grade were grade II.

Amplification of TCR alpha and beta CDR3 regions from RNA used iRepertoire nested multiplex PCR. Tissue mRNA or PBMC total RNA, about 90-450 ng, went into one-step reverse transcription and amplification. TCRdb reanalysed the multiplex PCR reads using MiXCR and keeps one entry per CDR3 protein. The profile covers 400,000 or so distinct CDR3 sequences, with roughly 41% appearing a single time and around 12% taken by the ten largest. Germline V gene sequence: CDR1 MNHEY, CDR2 SVGEGT. The CDR3 spans 15 residues. The sample consisted of glioma tissue, nonneoplastic brain tissue, or PBMCs (not recorded which). This sequence was found in a human donor with low-grade glioma or glioblastoma, undergoing nonglioma brain surgery, or in good health (not recorded which). The V and J genes are TRBV6-2 or TRBV6-3 and TRBJ2-7; 10 nucleotides agree with TRBD2. The J call may be incorrect, as the DNA end agrees better with TRBJ2-1. The CDR3 protein is CASSLLAGDYNEQFF. The CDR3 bases are TGTGCCAGCAGCCTTCTAGCGGGAGACTACAATGAGCAGTTCTTC.